This TCR beta chain was retrieved from a study of blood T cells in healthy people across ages. A second PCR of roughly 7 to 11 cycles used a sample-barcoded 5' primer and a J-beta primer mix. TCRdb fed the 5' RACE reads into MiXCR, producing one record per CDR3 protein. The repertoire includes about 620,000 distinct CDR3 sequences, approximately 21% of them detected once, and about 3.6% sits in the top ten. Germline V gives CDR1 MNHNY, CDR2 SVGAGI (reference sequence). V lost 2 bases to trimming and J lost 4 bases; unmatched junction nucleotides: 3. This CDR3 is 14 amino acids long. The rearrangement joins TRBV6-6 to TRBJ2-3; TRBD1 agrees at 7 bases. The specimen sequenced was blood. The clonotype originates from a man aged 70-80 years in good health. The CDR3 DNA reads as TGTGCCAGCAGTTACCCAACAGGGGCAGATACGCAGTATTTT. As protein: CASSYPTGADTQYF.